What follows describes a single T cell receptor beta chain. The data belong to a study of T-cell memory formation after mild COVID-19. MiXCR was run by TCRdb on the 5' RACE reads, yielding one entry per CDR3 protein. The table has 350,000 or so distinct CDR3 sequences, 10% to 15% seen once. The V gene's germline CDR1 is MDHEN and CDR2 SYDVKM. The CDR3 contains 14 residues. Trimming left V 6 bases short and J 2 bases short, with 12 bases between. The chain carries TRBV28 and TRBJ2-3, with D possibly TRBD2 on 7 matching bases. The source material was PBMCs or a T cell subset sorted from them (not recorded which). The receptor's source is a man younger than 35 who had mild COVID-19 (a few samples of this study predate the infection). Cell type and time point are not known. The CDR3 DNA reads TGTGCCAGCAGAAAGGGGGGGGACACAGATACGCAGTATTTT. Protein: CASRKGGDTDTQYF.